This TCR beta chain was captured in a study of OX40 agonist ivuxolimab in advanced cancers. The wider study: Mean age around 64 years, range roughly 23 to 79; 82.7% male.

Concerning this clone itself: The antigen is undetermined.

Generated by immunoSEQ multiplex PCR, the TCRdb table keeps only in-frame clones and is missing some. The table includes about 13,000 clones, 75% to 90% detected once. The CDR3 is made up of 13 amino acids. The germline gives CDR1 SQVTM, CDR2 ANQGSEA. Trimming pared 4 bases from V and 6 bases from J, leaving 15 bases between. Study-wide results and limits: Relatively little clonal expansion, among the lowest observed, appeared in partial responders at 0.1-3.0 mg/kg. Averaging showed that CD8+ T cells had more expanded clones than CD4+ did. In the 0.1 to 3.0 mg/kg range, CD4+ and CD8+ blood T cells had expanded clonally by week 6.

The J gene is TRBJ1-2, the V gene TRBV29-1; D not certain. Here the sequenced sample was CD4+ or CD8+ T cells sorted from blood, taken in a trial of the OX40 agonist ivuxolimab. This receptor was taken from an adult with an advanced solid tumor such as melanoma, head and neck, liver or kidney cancer. CDR3 nucleotides: TGCAGCGTTGGTCCTGGGATCGATCATGGCTACACCTTC. It specifies CSVGPGIDHGYTF.